The rows below give T cell receptor beta chains drawn from one sample of a study of response to subunit inactivated influenza vaccine. TCRdb fed the RT-PCR reads into MiXCR, producing one record per CDR3 protein. The table has about 780,000 distinct CDR3 sequences, about a fifth seen once. The sample in question was PBMCs from blood, obtained about 5 days after vaccination. These receptors originate from a man between 45 and 60 years old who received an inactivated influenza vaccine. Both conserved end residues are part of each CDR3. Fields, in order: J gene, D gene, clone size, V gene, CDR3 protein, CDR3 DNA. A D gene is named only where the DNA matches it firmly. Size is omitted from some rows. Given values are once, few, many or a class for expanded clones.

TRBJ1-4 | NA | NA | TRBV15 | CATSRVVGVEKLFF | TGTGCCACCAGCAGAGTCGTGGGGGTTGAAAAACTGTTTTTT
TRBJ2-7 | TRBD2 | few | TRBV6-5 | CASSYSRLAGGEQYF | TGTGCCAGCAGTTACTCGAGGCTAGCGGGAGGCGAGCAGTACTTC
TRBJ1-1 | NA | few | TRBV7-2 | CASSLSRGGGTEAFF | TGTGCCAGCAGCTTAAGTCGGGGTGGAGGCACTGAAGCTTTCTTT
TRBJ2-7 | NA | many | TRBV20-1 | CSVSRDLRINEQYF | TGCAGTGTCTCGAGGGACTTGCGCATAAACGAGCAGTACTTC
TRBJ2-5 | NA | NA | TRBV7-3 | CASSPTGTREETQYF | TGTGCCAGCAGTCCTACCGGGACCCGCGAAGAGACCCAGTACTTC
TRBJ2-1 | TRBD2 | NA | TRBV11-1 | CASSLLKGKREGSYNEQFF | TGTGCCAGCAGCTTACTAAAGGGAAAGCGGGAGGGCTCCTACAATGAGCAGTTCTTC
TRBJ2-7 | NA | few | TRBV5-1 | CASSLEVSRRQSYEQYF | TGCGCCAGCAGCTTGGAGGTTTCCCGACGACAGAGCTACGAGCAGTACTTC
TRBJ1-2 | NA | few | TRBV20-1 | CSARAPGLDGYTF | TGCAGTGCTAGAGCGCCGGGGTTGGATGGCTACACCTTC
TRBJ2-1 | TRBD2 | many | TRBV12-3/TRBV12-4 | CASGRGLVNEQFF | TGTGCCAGCGGGCGGGGACTAGTCAATGAGCAGTTCTTC
TRBJ2-7 | NA | few | TRBV7-2 | CASSLGQGWGFEQYF | TGTGCCAGCAGCTTAGGGCAGGGTTGGGGTTTCGAGCAGTACTTC
TRBJ2-3 | NA | NA | TRBV4-1 | CASSQAGVSTDTQYF | TGCGCCAGCAGCCAAGCTGGCGTTAGCACAGATACGCAGTATTTT
TRBJ2-7 | TRBD1 | many | TRBV6-5 | CASSYPGQGGRQYF | TGTGCCAGCAGTTACCCGGGACAGGGGGGTAGGCAGTACTTC
TRBJ2-7 | TRBD1 | few | TRBV9 | CASSATGGPAPYEQYF | TGTGCCAGCAGCGCAACAGGGGGCCCAGCCCCCTACGAGCAGTACTTC
TRBJ2-7 | NA | NA | TRBV20-1 | CSASSPTAVGYEQYF | TGCAGTGCTAGCTCTCCGACAGCGGTGGGTTACGAGCAGTACTTC
TRBJ2-1 | TRBD2 | NA | TRBV7-3 | CASSPLPPLAGAGYNEQFF | TGTGCCAGCAGCCCACTCCCCCCACTAGCGGGAGCGGGATACAATGAGCAGTTCTTC
TRBJ2-3 | NA | NA | TRBV29-1 | CSVGKGLGTDTQYF | TGCAGCGTTGGAAAGGGACTCGGCACAGATACGCAGTATTTT
TRBJ1-4 | TRBD1 | NA | TRBV6-1 | CASKEGASNEKLFF | TGTGCCAGCAAGGAGGGGGCGTCTAATGAAAAACTGTTTTTT
TRBJ1-5 | TRBD1 | NA | TRBV27 | CASSTTGGIQPQHF | TGTGCCAGCAGTACAACAGGGGGTATTCAGCCCCAGCATTTT
TRBJ2-1 | TRBD2 | few | TRBV4-1 | CASSQGGIGDDEQFF | TGCGCCAGCAGCCAGGGGGGGATCGGAGACGATGAGCAGTTCTTC
TRBJ2-3 | TRBD2 | few | TRBV10-3 | CAINPLAGNTDTQYF | TGTGCCATCAACCCCTTAGCGGGAAACACAGATACGCAGTATTTT
TRBJ1-1 | NA | NA | TRBV18 | CASSGGIDTEAFF | TGTGCCAGCTCAGGGGGCATCGACACTGAAGCTTTCTTT
TRBJ2-1 | NA | few | TRBV10-3 | CAINSDSDDEQFF | TGTGCCATCAATTCGGACAGCGATGATGAGCAGTTCTTC
TRBJ1-2 | NA | NA | TRBV7-9 | CASSLALDANYGYTF | TGTGCCAGCAGCTTAGCCCTGGACGCAAACTATGGCTACACCTTC
TRBJ2-3 | NA | NA | TRBV7-8 | CASSPIGGLSDTQYF | TGTGCCAGCAGCCCGATTGGAGGCTTATCCGATACGCAGTATTTT
TRBJ1-6 | NA | NA | TRBV4-3 | CASSQGQANYNSPLHF | TGCGCCAGCAGCCAAGGGCAGGCAAATTATAATTCACCCCTCCACTTT
TRBJ2-7 | TRBD1 | NA | TRBV5-6 | CASSLWFRDRGHEQYF | TGTGCCAGCAGCCTTTGGTTCCGGGACAGGGGGCACGAGCAGTACTTC
TRBJ2-2 | NA | NA | TRBV2 | CASSETDSQVSNTGELFF | TGTGCCAGCAGTGAGACTGACAGCCAAGTCTCGAACACCGGGGAGCTGTTTTTT
TRBJ2-3 | NA | NA | TRBV20-1 | CSAIRFPDTQYF | TGCAGTGCTATAAGGTTCCCAGATACGCAGTATTTT
TRBJ1-1 | TRBD1 | few | TRBV5-1 | CASSGRTGIGTEAFF | TGCGCCAGCAGCGGGCGGACAGGAATAGGCACTGAAGCTTTCTTT
TRBJ2-2 | TRBD1 | NA | TRBV15 | CATSKRQGTGELFF | TGTGCCACCAGCAAGAGACAGGGGACCGGGGAGCTGTTTTTT
TRBJ1-5 | NA | few | TRBV7-2 | CASSSTGLGNQPQHF | TGTGCCAGCAGCTCAACAGGGTTAGGCAATCAGCCCCAGCATTTT
TRBJ2-7 | NA | NA | TRBV29-1 | CSVGRTESYEQYF | TGCAGCGTTGGTCGGACAGAGTCCTACGAGCAGTACTTC
TRBJ2-1 | NA | NA | TRBV21-1 | CASSKVLAGINEQFF | TGTGCCAGCAGCAAAGTTCTAGCAGGGATCAATGAGCAGTTCTTC
TRBJ2-7 | NA | NA | TRBV5-5 | CASSLGTGPFYEQYF | TGTGCCAGCAGCTTGGGGACCGGACCCTTCTACGAGCAGTACTTC
TRBJ2-3 | TRBD1 | few | TRBV11-2 | CASSFWDSPTDTQYF | TGTGCCAGCAGCTTCTGGGACAGTCCTACAGATACGCAGTATTTT
TRBJ2-7 | NA | NA | TRBV4-1 | CASSQEPLYEQYF | TGCGCCAGCAGCCAAGAGCCCCTCTACGAGCAGTACTTC
TRBJ2-7 | NA | many | TRBV7-3 | CASSETGLSYEQYF | TGTGCCAGCAGCGAAACGGGACTCTCCTACGAGCAGTACTTC
TRBJ1-3 | NA | many | TRBV12-3/TRBV12-4 | CASSFGQSKAGNTIYF | TGTGCCAGCAGTTTTGGACAGTCTAAAGCTGGAAACACCATATATTTT
TRBJ2-2 | TRBD2 | few | TRBV6-1 | CASSEGVSGFWELFF | TGTGCCAGCAGTGAAGGTGTTAGCGGGTTTTGGGAGCTGTTTTTT
TRBJ2-7 | NA | NA | TRBV6-1 | CASSESRNAGGQYF | TGTGCCAGCAGTGAAAGTAGGAACGCCGGCGGGCAGTACTTC